A selection of T cell receptor beta chains follows, all from one sample in a study of T cells in Graves' hyperthyroidism and ophthalmopathy. From the multiplex PCR reads, TCRdb called clonotypes with MiXCR, one entry per CDR3 protein. The sample has fewer than 400,000 distinct CDR3 sequences; over 11% are singletons. The sequencing sample was made of blood. The receptors originated from a man aged 50 to 60 with Graves' ophthalmopathy. CDR3s include the opening cysteine and the closing phenylalanine or tryptophan. A D gene is named only where the DNA matches it firmly. Clone size appears in some rows only: once, few, many, or a class for an expanded clone.

j_call,clone_size,d_call,v_call,cdr3_aa,cdr3_nt
TRBJ2-1,.,.,TRBV9,CASSVERVSYNEQFF,TGTGCCAGCAGCGTAGAGAGGGTATCCTACAATGAGCAGTTCTTC
TRBJ2-1,many,TRBD2,TRBV28,CASSPREDEQFF,TGTGCCAGCAGCCCCCGGGAGGACGAGCAGTTCTTC
TRBJ1-1,many,.,TRBV9,CASSVESDTEAFF,TGTGCCAGCAGCGTAGAGAGCGACACTGAAGCTTTCTTT
TRBJ1-5,.,.,TRBV19,CASSRTASNQPQHF,TGTGCCAGTAGTCGGACAGCTAGCAATCAGCCCCAGCATTTT
TRBJ2-7,.,.,TRBV10-1,CASSENLAYEQYF,TGCGCCAGCAGTGAAAACTTAGCCTACGAGCAGTACTTC
TRBJ2-7,many,TRBD2,TRBV27,CASSLSGIGLVYEQYF,TGTGCCAGCAGTTTATCGGGTATTGGACTAGTCTACGAGCAGTACTTC
TRBJ2-3,many,TRBD2,TRBV12-3/TRBV12-4,CASSPGTSGRTSTDTQYF,TGTGCCAGCAGTCCCGGGACTAGCGGGAGGACTAGCACAGATACGCAGTATTTT
TRBJ2-5,.,.,TRBV10-3,CAIRSFETQYF,TGTGCCATCAGATCCTTCGAGACCCAGTACTTC
TRBJ2-2,.,.,TRBV4-1,CATKSPNTGELFF,TGCGCCACAAAATCCCCGAACACCGGGGAGCTGTTTTTT
TRBJ1-2,many,.,TRBV12-3/TRBV12-4,CASSREVGRRSGYTF,TGTGCCAGCAGCCGAGAAGTGGGCAGGCGTTCTGGCTACACCTTC
TRBJ2-3,many,.,TRBV28,CASSLPWTKSTDTQYF,TGTGCCAGCAGTCTACCGTGGACAAAGAGCACAGATACGCAGTATTTT
TRBJ2-7,many,.,TRBV2,CASREQGPTYEQYF,TGTGCCAGCAGGGAACAGGGACCAACCTACGAGCAGTACTTC
TRBJ1-2,.,.,TRBV5-5,CASSLATGKGIVFYGYTF,TGTGCCAGCAGCTTGGCCACGGGGAAAGGGATCGTATTCTATGGCTACACCTTC
TRBJ2-2,.,TRBD2,TRBV29-1,CSVRKGSGRFTGELFF,TGCAGCGTAAGAAAGGGTAGCGGGAGGTTCACCGGGGAGCTGTTTTTT
TRBJ2-1,.,.,TRBV29-1,CSGRGGTSSYNEQFF,TGCAGCGGCAGGGGGGGAACGAGCTCCTACAATGAGCAGTTCTTC
TRBJ2-7,many,TRBD1,TRBV5-1,CASSSGTAGYEQYF,TGCGCCAGCAGCTCGGGGACAGCCGGCTACGAGCAGTACTTC